The 21 T cell receptor beta chains presented below share a single source sample, sequenced in a study of T-cell reconstitution after alpha-beta-depleted transplantation in children. As it was prepared, the TCRbeta library received unique molecular identifiers. One entry per CDR3 protein results from TCRdb running MiXCR on the PCR reads. Among 500,000 or so distinct CDR3 sequences listed, roughly 10% were seen once. Sequencing was performed on PBMCs, mostly from graft donor cells, taken 180 days after TCRalphabeta/CD19-depleted stem cell transplant. The receptors here all came from a female patient between 2 and 15 years old who had a stem cell transplant for aplastic anemia, so the T cells may come from the graft donor.

A few counts support this clonotype. The genes are TRBV20-1 and TRBJ2-2; 10 positions agree with TRBD2. CDR3 length equals 17 residues. Germline V gives CDR1 DFQATT, CDR2 SNEGSKA (reference sequence). V trimming: 0 bases; J trimming: 2 bases; junction bases outside the gene matches: 6. The CDR3 here is CSARDSSGRSNTGELFF. The DNA for the CDR3 is TGCAGTGCTAGAGATAGTAGCGGGAGGAGTAACACCGGGGAGCTGTTTTTT.

The chain recombines TRBV7-2 with TRBJ2-3, with D possibly TRBD2 on 5 matching bases. Trimming took 2 bases from V and 4 from J, leaving 13 bases between them. The CDR3 has 15 residues. Per germline, CDR1 SGHTA and CDR2 FQGNSA. The CDR3 loop is CASSLKLAEADTQYF. CDR3 coding DNA: TGTGCCAGCAGCTTAAAGTTGGCGGAGGCAGATACGCAGTATTTT.

This clonotype was picked up a small number of times. This chain connects TRBV12-3 or TRBV12-4 to TRBJ1-2; maybe TRBD1 (5 bases). The CDR3 consists of 15 residues. V lost 9 bases and J lost 5, with 22 bases in between. The CDR3 nucleotides are TGTGCCAGTAGAAAACAGGCTCACCGCAAATATGGCTACACCTTC. Encoded protein: CASRKQAHRKYGYTF.

This clonotype was counted at least ten times. The V gene is TRBV20-1, the J gene TRBJ2-3; 9 nucleotides line up with TRBD2. The CDR3 runs to 14 residues. CDR1 and CDR2 from the germline V gene are DFQATT and SNEGSKA (reference sequence). Unmatched junction bases numbered 9, after V lost 0 bases and J lost 11 bases. In nucleotides, the CDR3 is TGCAGTGCTAGAGATCCAATTCGGCGGGAGGGGCAGTATTTT. The encoded protein is CSARDPIRREGQYF.

This clonotype turned up a few times. The chain uses TRBV2 and TRBJ2-7; tentatively, D is TRBD1 (6 bases). V gave up 6 bases and J gave up 2 bases, with 11 bases separating them. Looked up from germline, CDR1 is SNHLY and CDR2 is FYNNEI. The CDR3 is made up of 13 amino acids. The CDR3 coding sequence is TGTGCCAGCAGAGAACAGGGAACCTACGAGCAGTACGTC. It translates to CASREQGTYEQYV.

This chain connects TRBV12-3 or TRBV12-4 to TRBJ2-5, with 13 bases matching TRBD2. The CDR3 spans 16 residues. V gave up 7 bases and J gave up 7 bases; unmatched junction bases: 12. The CDR3 nucleotides are TGTGCCAGCACCCAAGGACTAGCGGGAGTCTCAGGGACCCAGTACTTC. The encoded protein is CASTQGLAGVSGTQYF.

This clonotype has at least ten counts. The chain links TRBV29-1 to TRBJ1-1; D unclear. The CDR3 has 11 amino acids. The V end lost 3 bases, the J end lost 6 bases, and 8 bases lay between the germline ends. Germline values: CDR1 SQVTM, CDR2 ANQGSEA. This CDR3 is CSVDTSAEAFF. The CDR3 DNA follows: TGCAGCGTTGATACATCGGCTGAAGCTTTCTTT.

This clonotype was counted between two and nine times. V is TRBV15 and J is TRBJ2-7; weak D call: TRBD1 (6 bases). Trimming removed 1 base at V and 0 bases at J, with 13 bases between. Germline assignment: CDR1 LNHNV and CDR2 YYDKDF (reference sequence). The CDR3 totals 16 residues. The CDR3 nucleotides are TGTGCCACCAGCAGAGCCCCCCCGGACAGCTCCTACGAGCAGTACTTC. It yields the protein CATSRAPPDSSYEQYF.

This chain links TRBV20-1 with TRBJ2-7; TRBD1 agrees at 10 bases. CDR3 length: 16 residues. From germline, CDR1 is DFQATT and CDR2 SNEGSKA (reference sequence). The trim removed 1 base at V and 7 bases at J, leaving 13 bases unmatched. The CDR3 loop reads CSARVGTGVRLWEQYF. The CDR3 DNA is TGCAGTGCTAGAGTAGGGACAGGGGTAAGACTGTGGGAGCAGTACTTC.

This clonotype has more than one count but fewer than ten. The chain links TRBV12-3 or TRBV12-4 to TRBJ1-6; unclear D gene. The CDR3 runs to 18 residues. Between the trimmed V and J ends, which lost 3 bases and 11 bases, there was a span of 26 bases. CDR3 amino acids: CASSFEVPFAVDEPPLHF. CDR3 in DNA: TGTGCCAGCAGTTTTGAGGTTCCATTTGCGGTGGATGAGCCACCCCTCCACTTT.

This chain links TRBV11-2 with TRBJ2-2, with D maybe TRBD2 (5 bases). CDR1 is SGHAT and CDR2 is FQNNGV in the germline V gene. The CDR3 loop spans 17 amino acids. The V gene lost 1 base and the J gene lost 1 base, with 13 bases spanning the gap. This CDR3 reads CASSLVRTRGNTGELFF. CDR3 nucleotide sequence: TGTGCCAGCAGCTTAGTAAGGACTCGCGGGAACACCGGGGAGCTGTTTTTT.

This clonotype was counted many times. This chain uses TRBV14 with TRBJ1-2; TRBD1 might be the D (6 bases). Trimming left V 4 bases short and J 7 bases short, with 19 bases between. This CDR3 has 15 residues. CDR1 and CDR2 (germline): SGHDN, FVKESK. The DNA for the CDR3 is TGTGCCAGCAGCCTCAACAGGGACTATCCCCCTGGCTACACCTTC. Translation: CASSLNRDYPPGYTF.

This clonotype was counted only a few times. This CDR3 reads CASTPILAEAYEQYF. The DNA for the CDR3 is TGTGCCAGCACCCCAATACTAGCGGAGGCCTACGAGCAGTACTTC. The chain is built from TRBV6-1 and TRBJ2-7; 8 nucleotides agree with TRBD2. V was pared by 7 bases and J by 2 bases, with 10 bases of the junction left unmatched. Per germline, CDR1 MNHNS and CDR2 SASEGT. The CDR3 has 15 residues.

This chain links TRBV20-1 with TRBJ1-2, with D possibly TRBD1 on 5 matching bases. The germline V gene encodes CDR1 DFQATT and CDR2 SNEGSKA (reference sequence). V was clipped by 5 bases and J by 0 bases, with 10 bases between them. This CDR3 region has 13 residues. CDR3 coding DNA: TGCAGTGCTGACCCGACAGCTAACTATGGCTACACCTTC. It encodes CSADPTANYGYTF.

The chain combines TRBV6-2 or TRBV6-3 with TRBJ1-5; tentatively, D is TRBD1 (6 bases). Germline CDR1 and CDR2: MNHEY and SVGEGT. V was cut by 7 bases and J by 5 bases, with 12 bases left in between. CDR3 size: 13 residues. The CDR3 sequence: CASTEGGHQPQHF. Written as DNA, the CDR3 is TGTGCCAGCACCGAGGGGGGTCATCAGCCCCAGCATTTT.

The chain has TRBV5-1 and TRBJ2-3; no clear D. The V end was cut by 0 bases, the J end by 6 bases, with 5 bases between. Germline CDR1 is SGHRS and CDR2 is YFSETQ. CDR3 size: 12 residues. The CDR3 sequence is CASSLVEDTQYF. CDR3 DNA sequence: TGCGCCAGCAGCTTGGTGGAGGATACGCAGTATTTT.

The rearrangement uses TRBV12-3 or TRBV12-4 and TRBJ1-1, with TRBD1 matching over 8 bases. V lost 6 bases and J lost 0; bases outside the gene matches: 9. There are 16 residues in the CDR3. For the CDR3, the DNA is TGTGCCAGCAGGACAGGGGACTTCAACATGAACACTGAAGCTTTCTTT. Its protein is CASRTGDFNMNTEAFF.

In its sample, this clonotype was seen a few times. The V call is TRBV7-3, the J call TRBJ2-1; TRBD1 or TRBD2 may be the D gene (5 bases each). Trimming left V 3 bases short and J 2 bases short, with 11 bases between. The CDR3 consists of 15 residues. Germline CDR1 and CDR2: SGHTA and FQGTGA. CDR3 protein: CASSFSGTTYNEQFF. Here the CDR3 DNA reads TGTGCCAGCAGCTTCTCCGGGACCACCTACAATGAGCAGTTCTTC.

This clonotype came up a few times. The chain is built from TRBV11-2 and TRBJ2-1; D is unresolved. The germline V gene has CDR1 SGHAT and CDR2 FQNNGV. The V end was cut by 2 bases, the J end by 7 bases, with 18 bases between. The CDR3 length is 16 residues. CDR3 in DNA: TGTGCCAGCAGCTTAACCTCCTCGGCCCGGCGGAATGAGCAGTTCTTC. As protein: CASSLTSSARRNEQFF. Together with reference TRBV11-2 and TRBJ2-1, the CDR3 gives the full variable domain: EAGVAQSPRYKIIEKRQSVAFWCNPISGHATLYWYQQILGQGPKLLIQFQNNGVVDDSQLPKDRFSAERLKGVDSTLKIQPAKLEDSAVYLCASSLTSSARRNEQFFGPGTRLTVL.

The chain has TRBV5-1 and TRBJ2-5; TRBD1 aligns across 8 bases. The ends lost 1 base at V and 4 bases at J; junction bases unmatched: 6. This CDR3 region has 15 residues. Germline V gene sequence: CDR1 SGHRS, CDR2 YFSETQ. DNA for the CDR3: TGCGCCAGCAGCTTGCCCGGACAGGGAGGAGAGACCCAGTACTTC. This gives the protein CASSLPGQGGETQYF.

This clonotype was counted only a few times. The V call is TRBV29-1, the J call TRBJ1-2, with D possibly being TRBD1 (5 bases). Deletions cut 1 base from V and 2 bases from J, with 11 bases between. Germline V gene lookup returns CDR1 SQVTM and CDR2 ANQGSEA. This CDR3 comprises 14 residues. This chain's CDR3 is CSVEGKGENYGYTF. The CDR3 DNA reads as TGCAGCGTTGAAGGGAAAGGGGAGAACTATGGCTACACCTTC.